The 31 T cell receptor beta chains reported below all come from one sample, sequenced in a study of identical twins. TCRdb processed the 5' RACE reads anew with MiXCR; each CDR3 protein has one entry. The data show under 300,000 distinct CDR3 sequences, 6.5% seen once. The sample was also reused in another study, on T cells expressing NK-cell markers.

Material for sequencing was CD8+ T cells sorted from blood. Receptors originate from a woman between 18 and 29 years old in good health.

This clonotype occurred a few times. The DNA for the CDR3 is TGTGCCAGCAGCTTACGGGAGGGACAGTTCTTC. It encodes CASSLREGQFF. V usage is TRBV9 and J usage is TRBJ2-1, with 8 bases aligning to TRBD2. The CDR3 contains 11 residues. From germline, CDR1 is SGDLS and CDR2 YYNGEE. Germline trimming cut 4 bases from V and 13 bases from J; bases unmatched to any gene: 4.

The rearrangement uses TRBV4-3 and TRBJ2-7, with a possible D match to TRBD2 (6 bases). CDR1 LGHNA and CDR2 YSLEER come from the germline V gene. The CDR3 spans 17 residues. Between the trimmed V and J ends, which lost 0 bases and 0 bases, there was a span of 15 bases. The CDR3 is CASSQESVLASSYEQYF. The CDR3 region has the DNA TGCGCCAGCAGCCAAGAATCGGTTCTAGCGAGCTCCTACGAGCAGTACTTC.

This clonotype was seen a few times. The chain joins TRBV20-1 to TRBJ2-1; TRBD1 might be the D (6 bases). CDR1 and CDR2 (germline): DFQATT, SNEGSKA (reference sequence). The CDR3 sequence is 14 residues long. V lost 6 bases and J 0 bases, leaving 12 bases between the germline ends. The CDR3 bases are TGCAGTGCCAGGGGCCCTAGCTCCTACAATGAGCAGTTCTTC. Amino acids: CSARGPSSYNEQFF.

This clonotype has a count of ten or more. The rearrangement uses TRBV9 and TRBJ2-5; 9 nucleotides match TRBD1. The CDR3 is 15 residues long. V dropped 0 bases and J dropped 5; count of bases not matched to a gene: 5. Germline V gene lookup returns CDR1 SGDLS and CDR2 YYNGEE. This CDR3 is CASSVGGTGLETQYF. The CDR3 DNA sequence: TGTGCCAGCAGCGTAGGCGGGACAGGGTTGGAGACCCAGTACTTC. Supplemented by reference TRBV9 and TRBJ2-5, the full variable domain reads DSGVTQTPKHLITATGQRVTLRCSPRSGDLSVYWYQQSLDQGLQFLIQYYNGEERAKGNILERFSAQQFPDLHSELNLSSLELGDSALYFCASSVGGTGLETQYFGPGTRLLVL.

This clonotype has a handful of counts. The chain couples TRBV29-1 to TRBJ2-5; 9 bases match TRBD1. With 8 bases clipped from V and 2 bases from J, the junction kept 6 bases outside the gene matches. Germline V lookup: CDR1 SQVTM, CDR2 ANQGSEA. This CDR3 contains 13 residues. CDR3 region: CSLLQGAQETQYF. The CDR3 nucleotides read TGCAGCTTACTACAGGGGGCACAAGAGACCCAGTACTTC.

In its sample, this clonotype was seen a few times. The genes are TRBV5-1 and TRBJ2-2, with 10 bases aligning to TRBD1. CDR3 length: 18 residues. J gave up 3 bases and V 2 bases, and 10 bases lay outside the gene matches. Germline V gives CDR1 SGHRS, CDR2 YFSETQ. CDR3 DNA sequence: TGCGCCAGCAGCTTTGGCGGGACAGGGGTGTTCGACACCGGGGAGCTGTTTTTT. Amino acid sequence: CASSFGGTGVFDTGELFF.

There are many counts of this clonotype. The J gene is TRBJ1-1, the V gene TRBV5-1; D is undetermined. The length of the CDR3 is 13 residues. Germline CDR1 is SGHRS and CDR2 is YFSETQ. Trimming shortened V by 6 bases and J by 1 base, and 10 bases separated the two germline ends. CDR3 in DNA: TGCGCCAGCACCCTAGAGCGGAACACTGAAGCTTTCTTT. This encodes CASTLERNTEAFF.

This clonotype was observed at least ten times. The chain employs TRBV2 and TRBJ2-7; D is possibly TRBD2 (6 bases). There are 12 residues in the CDR3. CDR1 SNHLY and CDR2 FYNNEI come from the germline V gene. Between the trimmed V and J ends, which lost 6 bases and 5 bases, there was a span of 11 bases. CDR3 DNA sequence: TGTGCCAGCAGGGGAGGATTCCACGAGCAGTACTTC. This codes for CASRGGFHEQYF.

This clonotype was seen repeatedly, ten times or more. The chain has TRBV4-3 and TRBJ1-1; D possibly corresponds to TRBD1 (6 bases). Germline values: CDR1 LGHNA, CDR2 YSLEER. The CDR3 runs 16 residues. Trimming took 1 base from V and 7 from J, leaving 19 bases between them. CDR3 in amino acids: CASSQVTRGVQYEAFF. The CDR3 bases are TGCGCCAGCAGCCAAGTAACGAGGGGGGTTCAATATGAAGCTTTCTTT.

There are a few counts of this clonotype. The V call is TRBV7-9, the J call TRBJ2-7; 7 bases are a match to TRBD1. V dropped 5 bases and J dropped 1; count of bases not matched to a gene: 8. CDR1 is SEHNR and CDR2 is FQNEAQ in the germline V gene (reference sequence). This CDR3 has 15 amino acids. CDR3 in amino acids: CASSGGQMRSYEQYF. CDR3 sequence (DNA): TGTGCCAGCAGCGGGGGACAGATGAGATCCTACGAGCAGTACTTC.

This clonotype was picked up many times. The chain recombines TRBV5-1 with TRBJ2-7; 7 positions match TRBD2. The germline V gene encodes CDR1 SGHRS and CDR2 YFSETQ. The CDR3 is 15 amino acids. V shed 0 bases and J 3 bases; nucleotides not matched to a gene: 6. The CDR3 region is CASSLGAGFNYEQYF. DNA of the CDR3: TGCGCCAGCAGCTTGGGAGCGGGGTTCAACTACGAGCAGTACTTC.

This clonotype was found a few times. The chain carries TRBV12-3 or TRBV12-4 and TRBJ1-2, with a weak D call TRBD1 (6 bases). This CDR3 is 15 amino acids long. The germline V and J ends were trimmed by 5 bases and 4 bases, with 17 bases remaining between them. The DNA of the CDR3 is TGTGCCAGCAGTGATACAGGGTCATATGCCTATGGCTACACCTTC. Protein sequence: CASSDTGSYAYGYTF.

This clonotype has just one count. The J gene is TRBJ2-6, the V gene TRBV2; the match to TRBD1 covers 11 bases. The CDR3 has 16 amino acids. In germline, CDR1 is SNHLY, CDR2 FYNNEI. J lost 2 bases, V lost 10 bases, and 7 bases had no gene match. The CDR3 spells CATTDRGLTGANVLTF. In DNA form, the CDR3 reads TGTGCCACCACGGACAGGGGGCTAACTGGGGCCAACGTCCTGACTTTC.

This clonotype was seen ten or more times. The chain has TRBV2 and TRBJ1-1, with 9 bases that match TRBD1. V shed 8 bases and J 4 bases; nucleotides not matched to a gene: 5. This CDR3 has 13 residues. CDR1 is SNHLY, CDR2 FYNNEI, per germline. DNA for the CDR3: TGTGCCAGCTGGGACAGGGTGAGCACTGAAGCTTTCTTT. It encodes CASWDRVSTEAFF.

This clonotype has ten or more counts. The chain combines TRBV24-1 with TRBJ2-1; D gene unclear. The germline V gene encodes CDR1 KGHDR and CDR2 SFDVKD. The CDR3 consists of 11 residues. Trimming took 6 bases from V and 8 from J, leaving 7 bases between them. This CDR3 reads CATSFDHEQFF. DNA of the CDR3: TGTGCCACCAGTTTTGACCATGAGCAGTTCTTC.

This clonotype was observed many times. V gene TRBV27 combines with J gene TRBJ1-1; the D is unclear. V lost 0 bases to trimming and J lost 5 bases, with 7 bases between them. The CDR3 consists of 13 residues. Germline V gene lookup returns CDR1 MNHEY and CDR2 SMNVEV (reference sequence). The CDR3 bases are TGTGCCAGCAGTTTATCGTGGAGTACTGAAGCTTTCTTT. Translating gives CASSLSWSTEAFF.

This clonotype was counted between two and nine times. The CDR3 DNA sequence: TGCAGTGTTTTTCTAGCGGGAGTATCCTACAATGAGCAGTTCTTC. Encoded protein: CSVFLAGVSYNEQFF. The chain couples TRBV20-1 to TRBJ2-1; 10 bases are shared with TRBD2. Germline CDR1 is DFQATT and CDR2 is SNEGSKA (reference sequence). The CDR3 runs to 15 residues. The ends lost 7 bases at V and 1 base at J; junction bases unmatched: 7.

This clonotype was picked up a small number of times. The V gene is TRBV5-1, the J gene TRBJ1-1; TRBD1 matches at 10 bases. The trim removed 3 bases at V and 7 bases at J, leaving 9 bases unmatched. Germline V gene lookup returns CDR1 SGHRS and CDR2 YFSETQ. The CDR3 consists of 15 residues. Here the CDR3 reads CASSWGVGQGIEAFF. The CDR3 DNA reads as TGCGCCAGCAGCTGGGGGGTGGGACAGGGGATTGAAGCTTTCTTT.

This clonotype was detected ten times or more. The rearrangement links TRBV9 to TRBJ2-2; tentatively, D is TRBD2 (6 bases). The CDR3 loop spans 16 amino acids. In germline, CDR1 is SGDLS, CDR2 YYNGEE. V gave up 3 bases and J gave up 1 base, with 13 bases separating them. DNA for the CDR3: TGTGCCAGCAGCGGTTTTGGAGGGAAGAACACCGGGGAGCTGTTTTTT. Translated, it gives CASSGFGGKNTGELFF.

The chain joins TRBV7-9 to TRBJ2-1; 8 bases map to TRBD2. The germline CDR1 and CDR2 sequences are SEHNR and FQNEAQ (reference sequence). V was pared by 1 base and J by 10 bases, with 6 bases of the junction left unmatched. This CDR3 has 14 amino acids. The CDR3 coding sequence is TGTGCCAGCAGCTTAGGAAGCGGGAGACGGGAGCAGTTCTTC. Translation: CASSLGSGRREQFF.

CDR3 sequence: CATSRDRGTAQPQHF. The CDR3 DNA reads as TGTGCCACCAGCAGAGATAGGGGGACGGCTCAGCCCCAGCATTTT. The genes are TRBV15 and TRBJ1-5; D is perhaps TRBD1 (6 bases). The germline CDR1 and CDR2 sequences are LNHNV and YYDKDF (reference sequence). The CDR3 has 15 amino acids. Trimming stripped 0 bases from V and 6 bases from J, with 12 bases between.

This clonotype occurred many times. The V call is TRBV12-3 or TRBV12-4, the J call TRBJ1-5; D call uncertain. This CDR3 has 14 residues. The V gene lost 2 bases and the J gene lost 2 bases, with 7 bases spanning the gap. In DNA form, the CDR3 reads TGTGCCAGCAGTTTAATGACTGGCAATCAGCCCCAGCATTTT. Translated: CASSLMTGNQPQHF.

This clonotype was seen repeatedly, ten times or more. This chain joins TRBV10-3 and TRBJ1-2; the match to TRBD1 covers 8 bases. CDR3 length: 15 amino acids. V trimming: 5 bases; J trimming: 0 bases; junction bases outside the gene matches: 5. Germline V gene data show CDR1 as ENHRY and CDR2 as SYGVKD. The CDR3, as DNA: TGTGCCATCAGTCCGGGACAGGACGCTAACTATGGCTACACCTTC. Its protein is CAISPGQDANYGYTF.

The V call is TRBV6-1, the J call TRBJ2-2; D ambiguous. V was cut by 5 bases and J by 0 bases, with 7 bases left in between. CDR3 length: 14 residues. CDR1 is MNHNS and CDR2 is SASEGT in the germline V gene. This CDR3 is CASSLSPNTGELFF. The CDR3 bases are TGTGCCAGCAGTCTTAGTCCGAACACCGGGGAGCTGTTTTTT.

Only a few counts were recorded for this clonotype. The chain recombines TRBV6-1 with TRBJ2-7; TRBD2 is a possible D gene (6 bases). Germline CDR1 reads MNHNS; CDR2 reads SASEGT. The V gene lost 8 bases and the J gene lost 2 bases, with 16 bases spanning the gap. The CDR3 is made up of 14 amino acids. The CDR3 DNA reads as TGTGCCAGCCGGGGAGGCCTAAACCCCTACGAGCAGTACTTC. It specifies CASRGGLNPYEQYF.

This clonotype was observed a few times. V usage is TRBV7-9 and J usage is TRBJ2-7; 8 bases fit TRBD1. The germline CDR1 and CDR2 sequences are SEHNR and FQNEAQ (reference sequence). J was trimmed by 3 bases and V by 5 bases; bases with no gene match: 6. The CDR3 loop spans 14 amino acids. CDR3 protein: CASSPPDRVYEQYF. The CDR3 region has the DNA TGTGCCAGCAGCCCCCCGGACAGGGTCTACGAGCAGTACTTC.

In its sample, this clonotype was seen a few times. The chain combines TRBV11-2 with TRBJ2-3, with no clear D. The CDR3 totals 13 residues. V lost 2 bases and J 6 bases, leaving 9 bases between the germline ends. CDR1 is SGHAT and CDR2 is FQNNGV in the germline V gene. The CDR3 DNA reads TGTGCCAGCAGCTTAATTTGGACGGATACGCAGTATTTT. Its protein product is CASSLIWTDTQYF.

This clonotype has just a few counts. This chain connects TRBV20-1 to TRBJ2-7, with 9 positions matching TRBD1. The junction had 5 bases not matched to a gene; V was cut back by 0 bases and J by 5 bases. The CDR3 has 14 residues. The germline V gene encodes CDR1 DFQATT and CDR2 SNEGSKA (reference sequence). DNA for the CDR3: TGCAGTGCTAGAGATTTTACAGGGGGCCACGAGCAGTACTTC. It is translated as CSARDFTGGHEQYF.

This clonotype was detected ten times or more. The CDR3 region is CSVLSGGDYEQYF. As DNA, the CDR3 is TGCAGCGTTCTTAGCGGGGGAGACTACGAGCAGTACTTC. The V and J genes are TRBV29-1 and TRBJ2-7, with 9 bases identical to TRBD2. Trimming removed 5 bases from V and 3 bases from J; junction bases left unmatched: 5. The CDR3 runs 13 residues. Germline values: CDR1 SQVTM, CDR2 ANQGSEA.

This chain uses TRBV5-1 with TRBJ1-6; D is unresolved. The CDR3 is made up of 15 amino acids. The germline V and J ends were trimmed by 0 bases and 7 bases, with 11 bases remaining between them. CDR1 and CDR2 (germline): SGHRS, YFSETQ. The CDR3 DNA follows: TGCGCCAGCAGCTTGGACGTCAGCGCAAATTCACCCCTCCACTTT. Its translation is CASSLDVSANSPLHF.

V gene TRBV2 combines with J gene TRBJ2-7; possible D gene TRBD2, 5 bases. This CDR3 spans 12 amino acids. Between the trimmed V and J ends, which lost 7 bases and 2 bases, there was a span of 9 bases. In germline, CDR1 is SNHLY, CDR2 FYNNEI. This CDR3 reads CASIRGTYEQYF. The CDR3 DNA is TGTGCCAGCATCCGGGGAACCTACGAGCAGTACTTC.